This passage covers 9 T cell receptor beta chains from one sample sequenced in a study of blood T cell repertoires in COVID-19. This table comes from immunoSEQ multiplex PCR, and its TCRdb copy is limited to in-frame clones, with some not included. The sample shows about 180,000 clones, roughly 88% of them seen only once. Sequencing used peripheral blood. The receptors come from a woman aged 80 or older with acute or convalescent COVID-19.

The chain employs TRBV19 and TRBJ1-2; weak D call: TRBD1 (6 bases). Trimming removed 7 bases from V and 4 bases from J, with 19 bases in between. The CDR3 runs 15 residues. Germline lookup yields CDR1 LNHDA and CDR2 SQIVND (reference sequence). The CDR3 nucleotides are TGTGCCAGTACCTCGGACAGTTCCTATACCTATGGCTACACCTTC. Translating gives CASTSDSSYTYGYTF.

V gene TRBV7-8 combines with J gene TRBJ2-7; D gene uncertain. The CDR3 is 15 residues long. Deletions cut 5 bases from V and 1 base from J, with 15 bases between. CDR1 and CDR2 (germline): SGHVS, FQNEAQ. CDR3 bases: TGTGCCAGCAGCCTGCGGTGGCGGATGTCCTACGAGCAGTACTTC. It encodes CASSLRWRMSYEQYF.

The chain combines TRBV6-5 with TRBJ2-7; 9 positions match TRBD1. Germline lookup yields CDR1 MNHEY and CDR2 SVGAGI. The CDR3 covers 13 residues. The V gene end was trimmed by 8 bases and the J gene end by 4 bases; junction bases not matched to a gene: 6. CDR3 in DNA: TGTGCCAGCTGGGACAGGGTAAGATACGAGCAGTACTTC. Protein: CASWDRVRYEQYF.

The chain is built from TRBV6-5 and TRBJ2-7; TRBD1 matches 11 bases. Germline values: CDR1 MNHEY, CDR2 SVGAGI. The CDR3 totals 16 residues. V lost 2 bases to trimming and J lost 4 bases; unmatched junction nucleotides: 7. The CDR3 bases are TGTGCCAGCAGTTACCAGGACAGGGGGCGAGGATACGAGCAGTACTTC. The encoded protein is CASSYQDRGRGYEQYF.

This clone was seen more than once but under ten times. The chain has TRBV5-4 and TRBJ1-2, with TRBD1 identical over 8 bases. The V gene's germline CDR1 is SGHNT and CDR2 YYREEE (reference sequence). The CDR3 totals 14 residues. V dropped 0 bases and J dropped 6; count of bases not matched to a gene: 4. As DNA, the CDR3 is TGTGCCAGCAGCTTGGACAGGGGGTCGGATGGCTACACCTTC. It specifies CASSLDRGSDGYTF. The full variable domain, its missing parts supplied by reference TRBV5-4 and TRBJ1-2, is ETGVTQSPTHLIKTRGQQVTLRCSSQSGHNTVSWYQQALGQGPQFIFQYYREEENGRGNFPPRFSGLQFPNYSSELNVNALELDDSALYLCASSLDRGSDGYTFGSGTRLTVV.

The CDR3 DNA reads as TGTGCCAGCAGCTTAGATGGCCTAGCCTACGAGCAGTACTTC. Translated: CASSLDGLAYEQYF. The J gene is TRBJ2-7, the V gene TRBV7-2; D is unclear. Germline V gene sequence: CDR1 SGHTA, CDR2 FQGNSA. The CDR3 is made up of 14 amino acids. V lost 1 base and J 2 bases, leaving 9 bases between the germline ends.

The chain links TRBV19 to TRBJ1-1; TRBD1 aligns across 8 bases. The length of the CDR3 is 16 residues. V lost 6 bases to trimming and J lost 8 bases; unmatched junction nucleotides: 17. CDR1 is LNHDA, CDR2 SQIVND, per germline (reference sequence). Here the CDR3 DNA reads TGTGCCAGTAGCCTAACAGGGGACGCGGACAGGGACGAAGCTTTCTTT. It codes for CASSLTGDADRDEAFF.

CDR3 in amino acids: CASRYRTEAFF. CDR3 sequence (DNA): TGTGCCAGCAGGTATCGTACTGAAGCTTTCTTT. The J gene is TRBJ1-1, the V gene TRBV2; no firm D call. Trimming took 6 bases from V and 5 from J, leaving 7 bases between them. The germline V gene encodes CDR1 SNHLY and CDR2 FYNNEI. The CDR3 runs 11 residues.

CDR3 loop: CATRESVNTEAFF. DNA for the CDR3: TGTGCCACCAGGGAGAGTGTGAACACTGAAGCTTTCTTT. The J gene is TRBJ1-1, the V gene TRBV24-1, with unresolved D. Germline-derived CDR1 and CDR2 are KGHDR and SFDVKD. Trimming left V 7 bases short and J 0 bases short, with 8 bases between. The CDR3 length is 13 residues.